The rows below give T cell receptor beta chains drawn from one sample of a study of T cell responses to AZD1222 COVID-19 vaccine. Libraries were prepared by immunoSEQ multiplex PCR; TCRdb keeps only in-frame clonotypes and omits some of them. The sample lists about 200,000 clones, approximately 93% occurring once. Sequencing was performed on peripheral blood, taken 28 days after the second AZD1222 dose. Every receptor here comes from an adult who received the AZD1222 COVID-19 vaccine. Each CDR3 is given with its conserved first and last residue. A D gene is named only where the DNA matches it firmly. Not every row has a clone size; where given, it reads once, few, many or a size class.

NA	NA	TRBV29-1	TRBJ1-2	TGCAGCGTTGAAGGGCAGGGGTATGGCTACACCTTC	CSVEGQGYGYTF
NA	NA	TRBV4-1	TRBJ1-2	TGCGCCAGCAGCCAAGTTTCGAGGAGAGGTGACTATGGCTACACCTTC	CASSQVSRRGDYGYTF
NA	TRBD1	TRBV9	TRBJ1-3	TGTGCCAGCAGCGTAGAGCAGGGGGCGATGTCTGGAAACACCATATATTTT	CASSVEQGAMSGNTIYF
NA	NA	TRBV5-1	TRBJ2-5	TGCGCCAGCTGCGAGGGGACATGGCGAGAGACCCAGTACTTC	CASCEGTWRETQYF
NA	NA	TRBV19	TRBJ2-4	TGTGCCAGTAGCGACCCAACCATTCAGTACTTC	CASSDPTIQYF
few	NA	TRBV6-5	TRBJ1-2	TGTGCCAGCAGTTACTCGTACAGGTCCTATGGCTACACCTTC	CASSYSYRSYGYTF
NA	NA	TRBV5-1	TRBJ1-1	TGCGCCAGCAGCTTGGGGCTGAGGGACACTGAAGCTTTCTTT	CASSLGLRDTEAFF
NA	NA	TRBV7-8	TRBJ2-7	TGTGCCAGCAGCCAGGGTGGCTACGAGCAGTACTTC	CASSQGGYEQYF
NA	NA	TRBV7-2	TRBJ1-2	TGTGCCAGCAGCTTAGGCCTGGGGGGCTATGGCTACACCTTC	CASSLGLGGYGYTF
once	NA	TRBV2	TRBJ2-2	TGTGCCAGCAGTGATCGAGGGGGGAACGGGGAGCTGTTTTTT	CASSDRGGNGELFF
NA	NA	TRBV7-9	TRBJ1-2	TGTGCCAGCAGCTTACGACAGGACTATGGCTACACCTTC	CASSLRQDYGYTF
NA	TRBD1	TRBV28	TRBJ1-1	TGTGCCAGCAGTGGGGCAGGGGGCTACCTGAACACTGAAGCTTTCTTT	CASSGAGGYLNTEAFF
NA	NA	TRBV27	TRBJ1-1	TGTGCCAGCACCTATAGGGAGGTGAACACTGAAGCTTTCTTT	CASTYREVNTEAFF
NA	NA	TRBV13	TRBJ1-2	TGTGCCAGCAGCTTATCCCCCCAACCAGGGTCCCATGGCTACACCTTC	CASSLSPQPGSHGYTF
NA	NA	TRBV12-3/TRBV12-4	TRBJ2-1	TGTGCCAGCAGTTCAGGATACAATGAGCAGTTCTTC	CASSSGYNEQFF
few	NA	TRBV12-3/TRBV12-4	TRBJ1-2	TGTGCCAGCAGTTTTTCCCAAGGCTACACCTTC	CASSFSQGYTF
NA	NA	TRBV27	TRBJ2-2	TGTGCCAGCAGTTTATCGCTCGGGGGTGGAACCGGGGAGCTGTTTTTT	CASSLSLGGGTGELFF
NA	NA	TRBV12-1	TRBJ2-6	TGTGCCAGCAGCTTTGGGGACAGGTCAGCTGGGGCCAACGTCCTGACTTTC	CASSFGDRSAGANVLTF
NA	NA	TRBV4-1	TRBJ1-5	TGCGCCAGCAGCCAGGGGGGAGCTGGCAATCAGCCCCAGCATTTT	CASSQGGAGNQPQHF
NA	NA	TRBV4-2	TRBJ1-1	TGTGCCAGCAGCCCCCCCCCGGGAGCCACTGAAGCTTTCTTT	CASSPPPGATEAFF
once	TRBD2	TRBV6-1	TRBJ2-7	TGTGCCAGCAGTGAAGGACTAGCGGGGGCCTACGAGCAGTACTTC	CASSEGLAGAYEQYF
NA	TRBD1	TRBV7-3	TRBJ1-1	TGTGCCAGCAGACCGACAGGGGAGTACGGTGAAGCTTTCTTT	CASRPTGEYGEAFF
NA	NA	TRBV5-1	TRBJ2-7	TGCGCCAGCAGCCCGGACCGCAGCTCCTACGAGCAGTACTTC	CASSPDRSSYEQYF
NA	NA	TRBV9	TRBJ2-1	TGTGCCAGCAGCGTAGGGGGCTTCTACAATGAGCAGTTCTTC	CASSVGGFYNEQFF
NA	NA	TRBV27	TRBJ1-4	TGTGCCAGCAGTGCTTCCGGCCTCGGCAGGGGCCAGAATGAAAAACTGTTTTTT	CASSASGLGRGQNEKLFF
few	NA	TRBV4-3	TRBJ1-3	TGCGCCAGCAGCCAAGCTCAGACCTTCTCTGGAAACACCATATATTTT	CASSQAQTFSGNTIYF
NA	TRBD1	TRBV9	TRBJ2-2	TGTGCCAGCAGCGTAGATCTCGGACAGGGCCCTTTCGGGGAGCTGTTTTTT	CASSVDLGQGPFGELFF
NA	NA	TRBV6-5	TRBJ2-7	TGTGCCAGCAGTTACTCCCAGGGCACCTACGAGCAGTACTTC	CASSYSQGTYEQYF
NA	NA	TRBV7-2	TRBJ2-1	TGTGCCAGCAGCCCGACCAGGGTGTCGGCTTACAATGAGCAGTTCTTC	CASSPTRVSAYNEQFF
NA	TRBD1	TRBV9	TRBJ1-6	TGTGCCAGCAGCGCTACAGGGGATCCGTCGAATTCACCCCTCCACTTT	CASSATGDPSNSPLHF
once	NA	TRBV12-3/TRBV12-4	TRBJ2-7	TGTGCCAGCAGTTTGGTGGATTCTTACGAGCAGTACTTC	CASSLVDSYEQYF
NA	TRBD2	TRBV7-9	TRBJ2-3	TGTGCCAGCAGCTTTACTAGCGCTACAGATACGCAGTATTTT	CASSFTSATDTQYF
once	NA	TRBV6-2/TRBV6-3	TRBJ1-5	TGTGCCAGCAGTTACGGAGGAAGCAATCAGCCCCAGCATTTT	CASSYGGSNQPQHF
once	NA	TRBV24-1	TRBJ1-2	TGTGCCACCAGTTCAGGGAACTATGGCTACACCTTC	CATSSGNYGYTF
NA	NA	TRBV7-2	TRBJ1-1	TGTGCCAGCAGCTTAAGGTTGGTGAACACTGAAGCTTTCTTT	CASSLRLVNTEAFF
NA	NA	TRBV7-2	TRBJ1-5	TGTGCCAGCAGCGCCCATAGCAATCAGCCCCAGCATTTT	CASSAHSNQPQHF
NA	NA	TRBV21-1	TRBJ1-2	TGTGCCAGCAGCAAAGTGGGCAGGGTATTTGGCTACACCTTC	CASSKVGRVFGYTF
NA	TRBD1	TRBV18	TRBJ1-5	TGTGCCAGCTCACCGGACAGGCTATTCAATCAGCCCCAGCATTTT	CASSPDRLFNQPQHF
once	NA	TRBV5-1	TRBJ2-5	TGCGCCAGCAGCACGGGACCTGGAGAACAGACCCAGTACTTC	CASSTGPGEQTQYF
NA	TRBD2	TRBV7-3	TRBJ2-3	TGTGCCAGCAGCTCTTTAGCGGGGGTCCGCACAGATACGCAGTATTTT	CASSSLAGVRTDTQYF
NA	TRBD2	TRBV5-4	TRBJ2-5	TGTGCCAGCAGTTCGGGGGGTCGGGTGGAGACCCAGTACTTC	CASSSGGRVETQYF
NA	NA	TRBV19	TRBJ2-1	TGTGCCAGTAGTACGTCCCCTCGGAATGAGCAGTTCTTC	CASSTSPRNEQFF
NA	NA	TRBV6-5	TRBJ1-1	TGTGCCAGCAGTTACTTCGGCGCTGAAGCTTTCTTT	CASSYFGAEAFF
NA	NA	TRBV6-1	TRBJ2-3	TGTGCCAGCAGTGAAGGGACGATTTCGGGACATTCAGATACGCAGTATTTT	CASSEGTISGHSDTQYF
NA	NA	TRBV3-1/TRBV3-2	TRBJ2-2	TGTGCCAGCACCCTTATTGGTACCGGGGAGCTGTTTTTT	CASTLIGTGELFF
few	TRBD1	TRBV5-1	TRBJ1-2	TGCGCCAGCAGCTTGGGTGGCGGACAGGGAGACTATGGCTACACCTTC	CASSLGGGQGDYGYTF
NA	NA	TRBV5-3	TRBJ1-1	TGTGCCAGAAGCTTCTGCCAGGGGCGGACTGAAGCTTTCTTT	CARSFCQGRTEAFF
NA	TRBD1	TRBV27	TRBJ2-7	TGTGCCAGCAGTTTAAAAAGGACAGGGGTCGAGCAGTACTTC	CASSLKRTGVEQYF
NA	TRBD1	TRBV6-1	TRBJ2-7	TGTGCCAGCAGTGAAGGGGACAGGGGAATCTACGAGCAGTACTTC	CASSEGDRGIYEQYF
NA	TRBD1	TRBV6-5	TRBJ1-5	TGTGCCAGCAGTTTCGTTGGGACAGGGGCTCAGCCCCAGCATTTT	CASSFVGTGAQPQHF